These 29 T cell receptor beta chains share one sample of origin, sequenced in a study of cytomegalovirus exposure and HLA in healthy donors. PCR amplification relied on 60 Vbeta primers (plus 13 Jbeta primers). Profiling relied on immunoSEQ multiplex PCR, and the TCRdb table lists in-frame clones only, not all of them. The sample holds 150,000 or so clones; over 75% are singletons and the top ten take 1% to 1.5%. Sequencing used PBMCs. All receptors come from a man in his forties or fifties in good health and CMV-seropositive.

V gene TRBV19 combines with J gene TRBJ1-1; a possible D gene is TRBD1 (6 bases). Per germline, CDR1 LNHDA and CDR2 SQIVND (reference sequence). The CDR3 spans 13 residues. Trimming stripped 0 bases from V and 9 bases from J, with 11 bases between. The CDR3 bases are TGTGCCAGTAGTATAGACAGGACAGCTAAAGCTTTCTTT. It yields the protein CASSIDRTAKAFF.

This chain uses TRBV9 with TRBJ2-2, with TRBD2 identical over 8 bases. CDR3 length: 16 residues. The V segment lost 0 bases and the J segment 3 bases; nucleotides outside the gene matches: 4. Germline V gene sequence: CDR1 SGDLS, CDR2 YYNGEE. CDR3 loop: CASSVGRGAHTGELFF. The CDR3 DNA follows: TGTGCCAGCAGCGTAGGGCGGGGGGCCCACACCGGGGAGCTGTTTTTT.

V is TRBV19 and J is TRBJ2-5; tentatively, D is TRBD2 (5 bases). The V end was cut by 5 bases, the J end by 4 bases, with 11 bases between. Germline V CDR1 and CDR2: LNHDA, SQIVND (reference sequence). This CDR3 contains 13 residues. The CDR3 loop is CASSGLAGETQYF. In nucleotides, the CDR3 is TGTGCCAGTAGTGGCCTAGCAGGAGAGACCCAGTACTTC.

The chain carries TRBV7-2 and TRBJ2-3, with D uncertain. V lost 3 bases and J lost 6, with 10 bases in between. The V gene's germline CDR1 is SGHTA and CDR2 FQGNSA. The CDR3 contains 13 residues. The CDR3 region has the DNA TGTGCCAGCAGCTTCGCCCCGGAGGATACGCAGTATTTT. Amino acid sequence: CASSFAPEDTQYF.

The chain couples TRBV9 to TRBJ2-3; a possible D gene is TRBD1 (6 bases). V was pared by 3 bases and J by 2 bases, with 13 bases between. CDR3 length: 15 amino acids. CDR1 and CDR2 from the germline V gene are SGDLS and YYNGEE. CDR3 protein: CASSDQGQFTDTQYF. The CDR3 DNA reads as TGTGCCAGCAGCGACCAAGGACAGTTCACAGATACGCAGTATTTT. The full variable domain, its missing parts supplied by reference TRBV9 and TRBJ2-3, is DSGVTQTPKHLITATGQRVTLRCSPRSGDLSVYWYQQSLDQGLQFLIQYYNGEERAKGNILERFSAQQFPDLHSELNLSSLELGDSALYFCASSDQGQFTDTQYFGPGTRLTVL.

J is TRBJ2-5 and V is TRBV7-8; D uncertain. The end of the DNA aligns better with TRBJ2-7, so the J call may be wrong. Germline V gives CDR1 SGHVS, CDR2 FQNEAQ. The CDR3 totals 11 residues. CDR3 in amino acids: CASSSAPEQYF. DNA of the CDR3: TGTGCCAGCAGCTCCGCCCCCGAGCAGTACTTC.

This clone was seen repeatedly, ten times or more. The chain has TRBV6-5 and TRBJ2-3; D unresolved. There are 11 residues in the CDR3. Between the trimmed V and J ends, which lost 6 bases and 8 bases, there was a span of 9 bases. Germline CDR1 and CDR2: MNHEY and SVGAGI. CDR3 DNA: TGTGCCAGCAGCTCCGGAGTTACGCAGTATTTT. It is translated as CASSSGVTQYF.

The rearrangement joins TRBV9 to TRBJ2-3; 9 positions match TRBD2. The CDR3 is 17 amino acids. From germline, CDR1 is SGDLS and CDR2 YYNGEE. The V segment lost 3 bases and the J segment 2 bases; nucleotides outside the gene matches: 10. The CDR3: CASSGSLSGGPTDTQYF. The DNA for the CDR3 is TGTGCCAGCAGCGGCTCCCTGAGCGGGGGGCCCACAGATACGCAGTATTTT.

V is TRBV7-6 and J is TRBJ2-2; D gene ambiguous. Trimming cost V 3 bases and J 2 bases, with 4 bases left between them. This CDR3 is built from 13 residues. CDR1 is SGHVS and CDR2 is FNYEAQ in the germline V gene. CDR3 coding DNA: TGTGCCAGCAGCTTTAGTAACACCGGGGAGCTGTTTTTT. It encodes CASSFSNTGELFF.

The chain links TRBV28 to TRBJ2-7; 9 bases fit TRBD1. Germline-derived CDR1 and CDR2 are MDHEN and SYDVKM. The CDR3 runs 15 residues. The V segment lost 3 bases and the J segment 0 bases; nucleotides outside the gene matches: 3. CDR3 in amino acids: CASSFRTGDSYEQYF. CDR3 coding DNA: TGTGCCAGCAGTTTTAGGACAGGGGACTCCTACGAGCAGTACTTC. The whole variable domain, filled in from reference TRBV28 and TRBJ2-7, reads DVKVTQSSRYLVKRTGEKVFLECVQDMDHENMFWYRQDPGLGLRLIYFSYDVKMKEKGDIPEGYSVSREKKERFSLILESASTNQTSMYLCASSFRTGDSYEQYFGPGTRLTVT.

The gene calls are TRBV5-4 and TRBJ2-7; 8 bases are shared with TRBD2. Looked up from germline, CDR1 is SGHNT and CDR2 is YYREEE (reference sequence). The CDR3 runs 14 residues. V shed 1 base and J 3 bases; nucleotides not matched to a gene: 3. CDR3 sequence reads: CASSLTSGNYEQYF. CDR3 nucleotides: TGTGCCAGCAGCTTGACTAGCGGAAACTACGAGCAGTACTTC.

The chain has TRBV4-1 and TRBJ2-1; 7 bases fit TRBD2. With V trimmed by 0 bases and J by 7 bases, 6 bases remained unmatched. The CDR3 consists of 15 residues. The V gene's germline CDR1 is MGHRA and CDR2 YSYEKL. Written as DNA, the CDR3 is TGCGCCAGCAGCCAAGATACGGGGCGGGGGAATGAGCAGTTCTTC. It is translated as CASSQDTGRGNEQFF.

V usage is TRBV28 and J usage is TRBJ1-1, with 8 nucleotides matching TRBD1. The CDR3 sequence is 13 residues long. V dropped 7 bases and J dropped 5; count of bases not matched to a gene: 6. The V gene's germline CDR1 is MDHEN and CDR2 SYDVKM. CDR3 in DNA: TGTGCCAGCAAAACAGGGGGATGGACTGAAGCTTTCTTT. It encodes CASKTGGWTEAFF.

As regards this clone: This CDR3 is also generated by other DNA sequences in the sample. V gene TRBV4-1 combines with J gene TRBJ1-1, with D unclear. CDR3 length equals 14 residues. Deletions cut 0 bases from V and 1 base from J, with 6 bases between. CDR1 MGHRA and CDR2 YSYEKL come from the germline V gene. The CDR3 bases are TGCGCCAGCAGCCAAGATTCGGGGAACACTGAAGCTTTCTTT. This encodes CASSQDSGNTEAFF.

This clone was seen just once. The V call is TRBV7-2, the J call TRBJ1-5; D possibly corresponds to TRBD1 (5 bases). The germline gives CDR1 SGHTA, CDR2 FQGNSA. This CDR3 spans 13 amino acids. V gave up 2 bases and J gave up 5 bases, with 7 bases separating them. This chain's CDR3 is CASSLSGDQPQHF. DNA of the CDR3: TGTGCCAGCAGCTTATCGGGGGATCAGCCCCAGCATTTT.

The chain links TRBV6-1 to TRBJ1-3, with no clear D. Germline V gives CDR1 MNHNS, CDR2 SASEGT. This CDR3 comprises 15 residues. Trimming took 5 bases from V and 5 from J, leaving 16 bases between them. The CDR3: CASSSRFDSRNTIYF. The CDR3 bases are TGTGCCAGCAGTTCACGATTCGACTCGAGAAACACCATATATTTT.

The CDR3 region is CASSQTRGGADTQYF. CDR3 nucleotides: TGCGCCAGCAGCCAGACCCGAGGAGGGGCAGATACGCAGTATTTT. V usage is TRBV4-3 and J usage is TRBJ2-3; tentative D call: TRBD2 (6 bases). Germline V gene lookup returns CDR1 LGHNA and CDR2 YSLEER. This CDR3 has 15 amino acids. Trimming shortened V by 3 bases and J by 4 bases, and 14 bases separated the two germline ends.

The sample holds a few counts of this clone. The chain is built from TRBV6-1 and TRBJ2-6; tentative D call: TRBD2 (6 bases). The CDR3 sequence is 16 residues long. Germline V gene data show CDR1 as MNHNS and CDR2 as SASEGT. Trimming pared 2 bases from V and 3 bases from J, leaving 11 bases between. In DNA, the CDR3 is TGTGCCAGCAGTGAAATCCGGGACTTTGGGGCCAACGTCCTGACTTTC. It translates to CASSEIRDFGANVLTF.

This clone was detected a few times. The V call is TRBV5-8, the J call TRBJ1-4, with 8 positions matching TRBD1. Germline V gene sequence: CDR1 SGHTS, CDR2 YDEGEE. V lost 4 bases to trimming and J lost 6 bases; unmatched junction nucleotides: 11. CDR3 size: 16 residues. The chain's CDR3 is CASSAHGQGPDEKLFF. The CDR3 bases are TGTGCCAGCAGCGCCCACGGACAGGGACCGGATGAAAAACTGTTTTTT.

V gene TRBV6-1 combines with J gene TRBJ1-2; 8 positions match TRBD1. In germline, CDR1 is MNHNS, CDR2 SASEGT. This CDR3 is 18 amino acids long. Germline trimming cut 0 bases from V and 1 base from J; bases unmatched to any gene: 10. In DNA, the CDR3 is TGTGCCAGCAGTGAAGCGTGGCTCGGACAGGGAAGTAACTATGGCTACACCTTC. As protein: CASSEAWLGQGSNYGYTF.

The chain carries TRBV7-9 and TRBJ2-2, with D tentatively TRBD2 (5 bases). Between the trimmed V and J ends, which lost 4 bases and 1 base, there was a span of 10 bases. Germline V gives CDR1 SEHNR, CDR2 FQNEAQ (reference sequence). CDR3 size: 15 residues. CDR3 loop: CASSSHRGNTGELFF. CDR3 nucleotides: TGTGCCAGCAGCTCACACCGGGGGAACACCGGGGAGCTGTTTTTT.

This chain connects TRBV7-3 to TRBJ1-1; tentative D call: TRBD1 (6 bases). CDR3 size: 13 residues. V dropped 5 bases and J dropped 1 base, with 8 bases sitting between them. CDR1 and CDR2 (germline): SGHTA, FQGTGA. The CDR3, as DNA: TGTGCCAGCAGCACACAGGGGAACACTGAAGCTTTCTTT. It yields the protein CASSTQGNTEAFF.

V gene TRBV4-1 combines with J gene TRBJ1-2, with D possibly being TRBD1 (5 bases). The CDR3 contains 16 residues. The germline gives CDR1 MGHRA, CDR2 YSYEKL. Trimming stripped 0 bases from V and 0 bases from J, with 11 bases between. CDR3 region: CASSQDVRQPNYGYTF. CDR3 sequence (DNA): TGCGCCAGCAGCCAAGACGTTAGACAGCCTAACTATGGCTACACCTTC.

The rearrangement joins TRBV6-5 to TRBJ1-6, with D perhaps matching TRBD1 (6 bases). The V end lost 0 bases, the J end lost 7 bases, and 13 bases lay between the germline ends. The CDR3 is 16 residues long. Germline V gene sequence: CDR1 MNHEY, CDR2 SVGAGI. CDR3 residues: CASSYSKGVKNSPLHF. The CDR3, as DNA: TGTGCCAGCAGTTACTCGAAGGGGGTGAAAAATTCACCCCTCCACTTT.

The genes are TRBV28 and TRBJ2-7; D call uncertain. The CDR3 consists of 12 residues. Germline values: CDR1 MDHEN, CDR2 SYDVKM. V was shortened by 1 base and J by 3 bases, with 4 bases between the two germline ends. CDR3 loop: CASSLSFYEQYF. CDR3 in DNA: TGTGCCAGCAGTTTATCATTCTACGAGCAGTACTTC.

This chain joins TRBV7-3 and TRBJ2-1; tentative D call: TRBD2 (5 bases). Germline loops: CDR1 SGHTA, CDR2 FQGTGA. V was shortened by 5 bases and J by 2 bases, with 13 bases between the two germline ends. CDR3 length: 15 amino acids. As DNA, the CDR3 is TGTGCCAGCAGCCAACTAGTCTCGGCCTACAATGAGCAGTTCTTC. It is translated as CASSQLVSAYNEQFF.

The V gene is TRBV28, the J gene TRBJ1-1; D might be TRBD1 (5 bases). Per germline, CDR1 MDHEN and CDR2 SYDVKM. Deletions cut 5 bases from V and 0 bases from J, with 10 bases between. The CDR3 is 14 residues long. CDR3 DNA sequence: TGTGCCAGCAGTCAGCGACAGATGAACACTGAAGCTTTCTTT. Translating gives CASSQRQMNTEAFF. The full variable domain, rest sourced from reference TRBV28 and TRBJ1-1, is DVKVTQSSRYLVKRTGEKVFLECVQDMDHENMFWYRQDPGLGLRLIYFSYDVKMKEKGDIPEGYSVSREKKERFSLILESASTNQTSMYLCASSQRQMNTEAFFGQGTRLTVV.

This chain joins TRBV5-6 and TRBJ2-3; possible D gene TRBD2, 5 bases. CDR3 length: 12 residues. V lost 0 bases and J 7 bases, leaving 6 bases between the germline ends. Germline V gives CDR1 SGHDT, CDR2 YYEEEE. CDR3: CASSLGGNTQYF. CDR3 sequence (DNA): TGTGCCAGCAGCTTGGGAGGGAATACGCAGTATTTT. Looking up the rest from reference TRBV5-6 and TRBJ2-3 gives the full variable domain: DAGVTQSPTHLIKTRGQQVTLRCSPKSGHDTVSWYQQALGQGPQFIFQYYEEEERQRGNFPDRFSGHQFPNYSSELNVNALLLGDSALYLCASSLGGNTQYFGPGTRLTVL.

V is TRBV6-6 and J is TRBJ2-7; TRBD2 matches 7 bases. With V trimmed by 5 bases and J by 6 bases, 16 bases remained unmatched. This CDR3 spans 16 amino acids. In germline, CDR1 is MNHNY, CDR2 SVGAGI (reference sequence). The CDR3 loop is CASSGSGGGVTSEQYF. Written as DNA, the CDR3 is TGTGCCAGCAGTGGATCGGGCGGGGGAGTGACTTCCGAGCAGTACTTC.